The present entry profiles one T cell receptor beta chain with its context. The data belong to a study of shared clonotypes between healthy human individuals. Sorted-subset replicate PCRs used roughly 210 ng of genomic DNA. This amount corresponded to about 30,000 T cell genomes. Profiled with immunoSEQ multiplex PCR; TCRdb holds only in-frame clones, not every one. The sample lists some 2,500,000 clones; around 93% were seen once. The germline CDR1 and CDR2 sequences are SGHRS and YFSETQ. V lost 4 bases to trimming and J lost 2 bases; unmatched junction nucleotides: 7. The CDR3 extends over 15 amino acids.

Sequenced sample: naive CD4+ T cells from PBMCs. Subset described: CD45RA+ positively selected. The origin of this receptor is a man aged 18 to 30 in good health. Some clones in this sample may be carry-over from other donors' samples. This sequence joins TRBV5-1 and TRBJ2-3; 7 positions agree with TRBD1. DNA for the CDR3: TGCGCCAGCAGCCTTGGACAGGCGGCCACAGATACGCAGTATTTT. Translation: CASSLGQAATDTQYF.